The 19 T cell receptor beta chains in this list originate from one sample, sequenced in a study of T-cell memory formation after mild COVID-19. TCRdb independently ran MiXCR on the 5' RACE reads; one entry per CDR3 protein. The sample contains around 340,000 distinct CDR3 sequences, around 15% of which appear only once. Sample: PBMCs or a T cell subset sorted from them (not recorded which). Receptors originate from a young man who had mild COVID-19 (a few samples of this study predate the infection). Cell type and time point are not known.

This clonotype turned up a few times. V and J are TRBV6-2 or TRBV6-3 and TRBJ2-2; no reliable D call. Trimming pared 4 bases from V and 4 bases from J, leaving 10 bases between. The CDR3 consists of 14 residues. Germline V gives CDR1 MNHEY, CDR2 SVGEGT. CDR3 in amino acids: CASSLLGGTGELFF. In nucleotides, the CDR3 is TGTGCCAGCAGTTTACTGGGTGGCACCGGGGAGCTGTTTTTT.

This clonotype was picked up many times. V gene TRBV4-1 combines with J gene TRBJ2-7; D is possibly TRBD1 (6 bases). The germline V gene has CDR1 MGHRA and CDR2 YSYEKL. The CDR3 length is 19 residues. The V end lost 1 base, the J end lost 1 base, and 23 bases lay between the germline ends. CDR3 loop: CASSQGGVWAGAASYEQYF. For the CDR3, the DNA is TGCGCCAGCAGCCAAGGAGGGGTGTGGGCAGGGGCCGCTTCCTACGAGCAGTACTTC.

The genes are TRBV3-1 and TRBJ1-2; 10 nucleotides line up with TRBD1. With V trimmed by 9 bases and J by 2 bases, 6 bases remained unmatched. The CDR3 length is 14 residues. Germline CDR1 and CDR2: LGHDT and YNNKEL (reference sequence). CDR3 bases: TGTGCCAGTGTCCCGGGACAGGGGAACTATGGCTACACCTTC. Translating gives CASVPGQGNYGYTF. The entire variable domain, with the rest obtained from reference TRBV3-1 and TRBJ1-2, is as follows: DTAVSQTPKYLVTQMGNDKSIKCEQNLGHDTMYWYKQDSKKFLKIMFSYNNKELIINETVPNRFSPKSPDKAHLNLHINSLELGDSAVYFCASVPGQGNYGYTFGSGTRLTVV.

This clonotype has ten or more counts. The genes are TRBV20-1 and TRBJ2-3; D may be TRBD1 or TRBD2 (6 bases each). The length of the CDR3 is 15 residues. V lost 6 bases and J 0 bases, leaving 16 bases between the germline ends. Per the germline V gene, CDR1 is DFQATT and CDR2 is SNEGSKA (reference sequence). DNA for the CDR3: TGCAGTGCCTGGACCGGGGGCTCTAGCACAGATACGCAGTATTTT. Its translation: CSAWTGGSSTDTQYF.

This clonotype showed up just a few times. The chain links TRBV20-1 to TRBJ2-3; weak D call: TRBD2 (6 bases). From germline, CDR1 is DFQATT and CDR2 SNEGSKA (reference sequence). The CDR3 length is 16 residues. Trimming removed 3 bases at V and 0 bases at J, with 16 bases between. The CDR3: CSASTGSGYSTDTQYF. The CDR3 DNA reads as TGCAGTGCTAGTACCGGGAGTGGGTACAGCACAGATACGCAGTATTTT.

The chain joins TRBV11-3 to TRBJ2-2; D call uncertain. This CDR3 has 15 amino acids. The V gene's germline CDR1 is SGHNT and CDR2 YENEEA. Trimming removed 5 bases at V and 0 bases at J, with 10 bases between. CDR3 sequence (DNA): TGTGCCAGCAGCCCCCAGAGCGCGAACACCGGGGAGCTGTTTTTT. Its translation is CASSPQSANTGELFF.

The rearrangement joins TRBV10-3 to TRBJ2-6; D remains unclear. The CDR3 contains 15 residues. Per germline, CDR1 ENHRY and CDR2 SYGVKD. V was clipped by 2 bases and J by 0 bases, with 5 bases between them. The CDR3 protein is CAISESTSGANVLTF. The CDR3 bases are TGTGCCATCAGTGAGAGTACCTCTGGGGCCAACGTCCTGACTTTC.

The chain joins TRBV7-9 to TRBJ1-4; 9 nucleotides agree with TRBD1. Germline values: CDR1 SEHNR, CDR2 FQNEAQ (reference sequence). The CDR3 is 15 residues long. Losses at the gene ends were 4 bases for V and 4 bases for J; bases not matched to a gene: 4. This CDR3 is CASSSTGGSNEKLFF. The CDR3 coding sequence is TGTGCCAGCAGCTCCACAGGGGGCAGTAATGAAAAACTGTTTTTT.

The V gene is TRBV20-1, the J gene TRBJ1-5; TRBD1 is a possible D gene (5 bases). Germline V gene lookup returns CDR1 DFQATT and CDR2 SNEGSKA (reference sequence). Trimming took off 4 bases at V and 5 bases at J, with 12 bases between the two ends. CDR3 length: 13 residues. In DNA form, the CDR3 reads TGCAGTGCTAAGGTGGGCAGGGATCAGCCCCAGCATTTT. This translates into CSAKVGRDQPQHF.

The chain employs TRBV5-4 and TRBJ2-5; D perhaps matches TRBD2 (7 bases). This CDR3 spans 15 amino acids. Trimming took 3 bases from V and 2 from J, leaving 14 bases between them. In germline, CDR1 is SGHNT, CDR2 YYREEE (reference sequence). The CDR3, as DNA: TGTGCCAGCAGCTCGGGCCGGGGGGCACAAGAGACCCAGTACTTC. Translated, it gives CASSSGRGAQETQYF.

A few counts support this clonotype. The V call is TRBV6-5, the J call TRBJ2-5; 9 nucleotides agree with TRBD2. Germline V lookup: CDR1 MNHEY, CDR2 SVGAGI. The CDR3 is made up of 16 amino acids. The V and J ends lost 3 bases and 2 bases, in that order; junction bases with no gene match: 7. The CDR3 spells CASSYPSGAKQETQYF. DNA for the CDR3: TGTGCCAGCAGTTATCCTAGCGGGGCCAAGCAAGAGACCCAGTACTTC.

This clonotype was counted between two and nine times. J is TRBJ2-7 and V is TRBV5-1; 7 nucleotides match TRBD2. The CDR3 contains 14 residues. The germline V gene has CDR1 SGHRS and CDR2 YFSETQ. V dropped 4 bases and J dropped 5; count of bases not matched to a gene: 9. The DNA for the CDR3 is TGCGCCAGCAGCCGCGGGGGTGTGTTCAACGAGCAGTACTTC. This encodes CASSRGGVFNEQYF.

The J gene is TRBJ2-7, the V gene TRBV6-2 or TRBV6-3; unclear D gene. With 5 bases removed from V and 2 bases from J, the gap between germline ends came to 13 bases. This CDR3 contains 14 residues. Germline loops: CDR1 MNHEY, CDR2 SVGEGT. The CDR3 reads CASSEAPRTYEQYV. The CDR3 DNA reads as TGTGCCAGCAGTGAAGCACCCAGGACCTACGAGCAGTACGTC.

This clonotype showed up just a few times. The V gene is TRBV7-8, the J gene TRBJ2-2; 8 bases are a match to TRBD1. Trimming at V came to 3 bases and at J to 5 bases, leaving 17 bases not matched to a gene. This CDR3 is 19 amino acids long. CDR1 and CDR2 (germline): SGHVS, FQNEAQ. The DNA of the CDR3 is TGTGCCAGCAGCTTTTTAAGGGGGCAGGGGGCAAGAAGAACCGGGGAGCTGTTTTTT. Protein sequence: CASSFLRGQGARRTGELFF.

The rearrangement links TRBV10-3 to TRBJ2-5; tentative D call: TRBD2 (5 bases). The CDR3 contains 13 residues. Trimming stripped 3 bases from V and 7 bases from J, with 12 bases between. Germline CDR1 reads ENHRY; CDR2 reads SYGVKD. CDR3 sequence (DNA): TGTGCCATCAGTGATCGGGGAACGGGGACCCAGTACTTC. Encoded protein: CAISDRGTGTQYF.

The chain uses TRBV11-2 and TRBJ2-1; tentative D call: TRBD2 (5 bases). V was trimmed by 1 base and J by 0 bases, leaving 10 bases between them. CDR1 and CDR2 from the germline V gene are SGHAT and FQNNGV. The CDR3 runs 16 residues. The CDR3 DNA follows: TGTGCCAGCAGCTTAGCCGCAGCGGCCTCCTACAATGAGCAGTTCTTC. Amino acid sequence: CASSLAAAASYNEQFF.

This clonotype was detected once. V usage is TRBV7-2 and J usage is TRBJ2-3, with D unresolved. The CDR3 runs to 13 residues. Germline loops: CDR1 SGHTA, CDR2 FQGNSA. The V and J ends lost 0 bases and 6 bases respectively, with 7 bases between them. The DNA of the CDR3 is TGTGCCAGCAGCTTAGCGAGTATGGATACGCAGTATTTT. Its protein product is CASSLASMDTQYF.

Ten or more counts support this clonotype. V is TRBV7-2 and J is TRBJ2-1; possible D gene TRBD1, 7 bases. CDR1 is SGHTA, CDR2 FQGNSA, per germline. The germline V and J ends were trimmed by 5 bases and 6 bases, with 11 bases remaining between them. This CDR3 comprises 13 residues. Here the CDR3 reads CASSGGTVNEQFF. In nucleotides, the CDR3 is TGTGCCAGCAGCGGGGGGACAGTCAATGAGCAGTTCTTC.

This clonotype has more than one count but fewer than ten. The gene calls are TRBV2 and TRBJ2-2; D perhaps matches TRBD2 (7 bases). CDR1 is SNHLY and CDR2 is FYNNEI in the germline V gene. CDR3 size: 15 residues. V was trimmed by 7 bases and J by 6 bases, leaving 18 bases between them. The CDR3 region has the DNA TGTGCCAGCATCGGGGCCCAGGGGAGGGCCGGGGAGCTGTTTTTT. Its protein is CASIGAQGRAGELFF.